This T cell receptor (beta chain) emerged from a study of CD8+ T cells in alopecia areata. V was trimmed by 1 base and J by 7 bases, leaving 8 bases between them. Germline lookup yields CDR1 SGHDT and CDR2 YYEEEE. The CDR3 runs 12 residues. It was cDNA, reverse transcribed from extracted RNA, that served as the sequencing template. Repertoires were generated with immunoSEQ multiplex PCR, while TCRdb's copy carries only in-frame clones and drops some. In the table there are about 150,000 clones, about 51% of which are singletons. Alopecia areata patients provided lesional scalp punch biopsies and peripheral blood. Both CD4+ and CD8+ T cells were separated by sorting PBMCs. About this clone: Its antigen is as yet unknown.

The study's findings and limits: Patients shared TCRs less clearly than mice did, possibly for HLA-related reasons.

The source material was CD8+ T cells sorted from blood, sampled at week 0. The clonotype was recovered from a human donor with alopecia areata. The J gene is TRBJ1-1, the V gene TRBV5-6; D remains unclear. The DNA of the CDR3 is TGTGCCAGCAGCTTGACGGGAGGTGAAGCTTTCTTT. Protein product: CASSLTGGEAFF.